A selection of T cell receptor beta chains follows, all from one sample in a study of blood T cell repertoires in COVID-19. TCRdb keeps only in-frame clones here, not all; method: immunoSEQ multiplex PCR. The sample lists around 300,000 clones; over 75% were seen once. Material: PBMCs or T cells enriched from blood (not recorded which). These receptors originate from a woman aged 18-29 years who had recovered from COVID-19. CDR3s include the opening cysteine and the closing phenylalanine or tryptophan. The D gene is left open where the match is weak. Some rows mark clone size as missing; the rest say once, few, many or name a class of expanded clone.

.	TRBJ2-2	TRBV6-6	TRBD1	CASGDRDRDTGELFF	TGTGCCAGCGGCGACCGGGACAGGGACACCGGGGAGCTGTTTTTT
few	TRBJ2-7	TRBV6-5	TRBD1	CASSFAGTGIYEQYF	TGTGCCAGCAGTTTCGCCGGGACAGGGATCTACGAGCAGTACTTC
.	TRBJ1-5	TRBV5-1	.	CASSPGLSNQPQHF	TGCGCCAGCAGTCCGGGTTTGAGCAATCAGCCCCAGCATTTT
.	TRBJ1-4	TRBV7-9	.	CASSPPDSLNEKLFF	TGTGCCAGCAGCCCACCGGACAGTTTAAATGAAAAACTGTTTTTT
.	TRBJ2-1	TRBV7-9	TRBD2	CASSLAPGRGEQFF	TGTGCCAGCAGCTTAGCCCCAGGGAGGGGTGAGCAGTTCTTC
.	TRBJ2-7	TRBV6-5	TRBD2	CASSYIAGGPYEQYF	TGTGCCAGCAGTTACATAGCGGGGGGGCCCTACGAGCAGTACTTC
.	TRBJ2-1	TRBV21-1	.	CASSKVGILSYNEQFF	TGTGCCAGCAGCAAAGTCGGGATTCTCTCCTACAATGAGCAGTTCTTC
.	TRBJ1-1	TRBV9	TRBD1	CASSVVTGDTEAFF	TGTGCCAGCAGCGTAGTGACAGGGGACACTGAAGCTTTCTTT
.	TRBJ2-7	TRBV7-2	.	CASSLGERGSHEQYF	TGTGCCAGCAGCTTAGGGGAAAGGGGAAGTCACGAGCAGTACTTC
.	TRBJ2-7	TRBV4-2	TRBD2	CASSQQGRGGGSYEQYF	TGTGCCAGCAGCCAGCAAGGCCGGGGCGGGGGCTCCTACGAGCAGTACTTC
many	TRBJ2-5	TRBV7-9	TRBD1	CASSFDRVQETQYF	TGTGCCAGCAGCTTCGACAGGGTACAAGAGACCCAGTACTTC
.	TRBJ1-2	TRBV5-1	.	CASTASQGIGYTF	TGCGCCAGCACCGCATCCCAGGGGATCGGCTACACCTTC
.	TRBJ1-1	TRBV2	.	CASSAVGEDTEAFF	TGTGCCAGCAGTGCAGTCGGGGAGGACACTGAAGCTTTCTTT
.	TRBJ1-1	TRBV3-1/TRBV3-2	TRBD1	CASSRQGATEAFF	TGTGCCAGCAGTCGACAGGGGGCCACTGAAGCTTTCTTT
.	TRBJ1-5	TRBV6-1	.	CASSEEAIPNQPQHF	TGTGCCAGCAGTGAGGAGGCTATCCCAAATCAGCCCCAGCATTTT
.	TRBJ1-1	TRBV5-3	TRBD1	CARSWDRVPEAFF	TGTGCCAGAAGCTGGGACAGGGTTCCTGAAGCTTTCTTT
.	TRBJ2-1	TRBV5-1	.	CASSSGTNNEQFF	TGCGCCAGCAGCTCCGGGACAAACAATGAGCAGTTCTTC
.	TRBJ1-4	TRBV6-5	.	CASRNQELGNEKLFF	TGTGCCAGCAGAAACCAGGAACTAGGAAATGAAAAACTGTTTTTT
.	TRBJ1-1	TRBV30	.	CAWRDQEPEAFF	TGTGCCTGGAGAGATCAGGAACCTGAAGCTTTCTTT
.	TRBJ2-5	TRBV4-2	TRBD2	CASSQDPASGGHYQETQYF	TGTGCCAGCAGCCAAGATCCGGCTAGCGGGGGGCATTACCAAGAGACCCAGTACTTC
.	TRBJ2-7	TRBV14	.	CASSQEWGREQYF	TGTGCCAGCAGCCAAGAATGGGGGCGCGAGCAGTACTTC
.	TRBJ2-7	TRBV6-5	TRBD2	CASRAGTSPFYEQYF	TGTGCCAGCAGGGCGGGGACTAGCCCCTTCTACGAGCAGTACTTC
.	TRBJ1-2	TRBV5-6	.	CASTRRTALYGYTF	TGTGCCAGCACCAGGAGGACGGCCCTTTATGGCTACACCTTC
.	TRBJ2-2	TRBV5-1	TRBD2	CASRLASGTGELFF	TGCGCCAGCCGACTAGCGTCGGGCACCGGGGAGCTGTTTTTT
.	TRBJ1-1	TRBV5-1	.	CASSSPFGVNTEAFF	TGCGCCAGCAGCTCCCCTTTCGGGGTAAACACTGAAGCTTTCTTT
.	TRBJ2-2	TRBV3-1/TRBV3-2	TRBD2	CASSLRPGRGARTGELFF	TGTGCCAGCAGCCTACGACCCGGGCGGGGGGCCCGGACCGGGGAGCTGTTTTTT
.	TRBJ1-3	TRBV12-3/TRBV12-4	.	CASSSVSGNTIYF	TGTGCCAGCAGCTCCGTATCTGGAAACACCATATATTTT
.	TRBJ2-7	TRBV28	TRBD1	CASSLRGTVSKYEQYF	TGTGCCAGCAGTCTGCGTGGGACAGTGTCAAAATACGAGCAGTACTTC
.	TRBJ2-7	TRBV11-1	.	CASSPGGEQYF	TGTGCCAGCAGCCCCGGTGGCGAGCAGTACTTC
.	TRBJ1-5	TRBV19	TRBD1	CASEDRESSNQPQHF	TGTGCCAGTGAGGACAGGGAAAGTAGCAATCAGCCCCAGCATTTT
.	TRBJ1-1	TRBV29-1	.	CSVVLANTEAFF	TGCAGCGTTGTGTTAGCCAACACTGAAGCTTTCTTT
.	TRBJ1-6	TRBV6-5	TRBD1	CASRSPGQGSPLHF	TGTGCCAGCAGAAGCCCGGGACAGGGTTCTCCCCTCCACTTT
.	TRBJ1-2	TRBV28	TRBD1	CASSLAGTGKNYGYTF	TGTGCCAGCAGTTTAGCAGGGACAGGGAAGAACTATGGCTACACCTTC
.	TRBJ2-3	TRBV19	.	CASSPGGSTDTQYF	TGTGCCAGTAGTCCCGGCGGGAGCACAGATACGCAGTATTTT
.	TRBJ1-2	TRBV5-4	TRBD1	CASSRTGDGYTF	TGTGCCAGCAGCCGGACAGGGGACGGCTACACCTTC
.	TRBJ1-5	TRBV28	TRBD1	CASRRQGSGQPQHF	TGTGCCAGCAGGCGACAGGGGTCAGGTCAGCCCCAGCATTTT
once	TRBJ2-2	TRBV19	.	CASKTASNTGELFF	TGTGCCAGTAAAACAGCCTCGAACACCGGGGAGCTGTTTTTT
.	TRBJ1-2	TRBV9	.	CASSVETAYRSYGYTF	TGTGCCAGCAGCGTAGAGACCGCTTACCGGAGCTATGGCTACACCTTC